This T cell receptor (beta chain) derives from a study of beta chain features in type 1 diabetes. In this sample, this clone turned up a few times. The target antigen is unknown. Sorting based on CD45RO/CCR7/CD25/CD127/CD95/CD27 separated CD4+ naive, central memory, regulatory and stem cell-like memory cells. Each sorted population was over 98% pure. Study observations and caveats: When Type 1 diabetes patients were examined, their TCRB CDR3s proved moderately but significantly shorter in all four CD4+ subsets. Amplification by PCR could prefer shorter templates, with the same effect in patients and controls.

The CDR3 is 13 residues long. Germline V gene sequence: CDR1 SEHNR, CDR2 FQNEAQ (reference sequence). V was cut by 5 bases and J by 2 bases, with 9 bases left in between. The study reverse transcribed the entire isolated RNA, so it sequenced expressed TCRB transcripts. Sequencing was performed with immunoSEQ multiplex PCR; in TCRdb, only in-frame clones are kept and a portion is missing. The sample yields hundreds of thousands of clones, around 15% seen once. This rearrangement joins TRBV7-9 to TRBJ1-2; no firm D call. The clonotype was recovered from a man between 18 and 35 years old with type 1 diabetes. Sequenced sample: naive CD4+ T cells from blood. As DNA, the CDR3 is TGTGCCAGCAGCGCGACTGGGAACTATGGCTACACCTTC. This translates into CASSATGNYGYTF.